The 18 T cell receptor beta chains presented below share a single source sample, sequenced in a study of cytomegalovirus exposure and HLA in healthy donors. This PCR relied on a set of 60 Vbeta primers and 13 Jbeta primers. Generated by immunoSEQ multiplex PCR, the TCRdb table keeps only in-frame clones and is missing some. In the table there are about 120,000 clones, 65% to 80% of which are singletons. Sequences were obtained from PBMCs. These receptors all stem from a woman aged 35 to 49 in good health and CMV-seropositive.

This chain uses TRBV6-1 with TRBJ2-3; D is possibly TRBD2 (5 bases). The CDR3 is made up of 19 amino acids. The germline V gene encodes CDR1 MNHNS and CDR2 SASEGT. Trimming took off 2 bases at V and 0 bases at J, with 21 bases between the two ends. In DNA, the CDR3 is TGTGCCAGCAGTGAACGACTCCAGCGGCTTACTCCTAGCACAGATACGCAGTATTTT. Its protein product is CASSERLQRLTPSTDTQYF.

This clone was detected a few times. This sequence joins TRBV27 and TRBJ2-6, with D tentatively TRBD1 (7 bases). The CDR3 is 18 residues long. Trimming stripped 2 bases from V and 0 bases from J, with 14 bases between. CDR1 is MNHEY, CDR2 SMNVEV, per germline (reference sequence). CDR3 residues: CASSLRSGGSSGANVLTF. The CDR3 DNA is TGTGCCAGCAGTTTAAGGTCAGGGGGGAGCTCTGGGGCCAACGTCCTGACTTTC.

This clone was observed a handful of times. The CDR3 sequence: CASSLRGQGASDTQYF. CDR3 bases: TGTGCCAGCAGCTTGCGGGGACAGGGGGCCTCAGATACGCAGTATTTT. The rearrangement uses TRBV5-6 and TRBJ2-3, with 12 bases fitting TRBD1. J was trimmed by 4 bases and V by 1 base; bases with no gene match: 4. This CDR3 contains 16 residues. Per the germline V gene, CDR1 is SGHDT and CDR2 is YYEEEE.

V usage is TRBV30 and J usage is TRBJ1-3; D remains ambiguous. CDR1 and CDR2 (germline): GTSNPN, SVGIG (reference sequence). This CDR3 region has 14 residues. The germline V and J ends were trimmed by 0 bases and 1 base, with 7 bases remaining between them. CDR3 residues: CAWSVDTSGNTIYF. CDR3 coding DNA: TGTGCCTGGAGTGTAGATACTTCTGGAAACACCATATATTTT.

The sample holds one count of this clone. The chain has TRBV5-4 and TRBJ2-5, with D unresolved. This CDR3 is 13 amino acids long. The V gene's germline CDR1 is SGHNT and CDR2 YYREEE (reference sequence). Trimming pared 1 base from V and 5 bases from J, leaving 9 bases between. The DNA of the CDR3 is TGTGCCAGCAGCTTGCTGAGCAGGGAGACCCAGTACTTC. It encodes CASSLLSRETQYF.

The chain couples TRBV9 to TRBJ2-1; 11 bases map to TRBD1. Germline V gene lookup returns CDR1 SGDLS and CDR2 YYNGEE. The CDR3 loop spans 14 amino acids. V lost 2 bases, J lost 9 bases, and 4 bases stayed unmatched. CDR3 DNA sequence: TGTGCCAGCAGCGTTGGACAGGGGGCGGGTGAGCAGTTCTTC. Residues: CASSVGQGAGEQFF.

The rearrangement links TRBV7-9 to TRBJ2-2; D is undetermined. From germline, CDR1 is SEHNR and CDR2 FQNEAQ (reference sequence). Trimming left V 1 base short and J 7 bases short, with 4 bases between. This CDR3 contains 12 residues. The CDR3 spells CASSLELGELFF. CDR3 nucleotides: TGTGCCAGCAGCTTAGAACTCGGGGAGCTGTTTTTT.

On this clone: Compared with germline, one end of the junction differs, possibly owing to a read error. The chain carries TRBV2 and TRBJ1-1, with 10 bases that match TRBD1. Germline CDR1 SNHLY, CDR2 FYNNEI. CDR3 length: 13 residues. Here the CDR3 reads CASSEEGTGAPIF. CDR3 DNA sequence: TGTGCCAGCAGTGAGGAGGGGACAGGGGCCCCGATCTTT.

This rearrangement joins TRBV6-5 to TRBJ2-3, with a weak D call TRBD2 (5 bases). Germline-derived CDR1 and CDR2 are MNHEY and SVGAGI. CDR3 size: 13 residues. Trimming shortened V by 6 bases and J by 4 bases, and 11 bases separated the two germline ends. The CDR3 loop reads CASRDSIPDTQYF. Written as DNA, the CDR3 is TGTGCCAGCAGGGACTCAATCCCAGATACGCAGTATTTT.

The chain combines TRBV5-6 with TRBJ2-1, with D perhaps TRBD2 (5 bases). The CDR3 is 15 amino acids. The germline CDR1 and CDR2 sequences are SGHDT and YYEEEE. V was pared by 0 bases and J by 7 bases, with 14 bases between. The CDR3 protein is CASSLGWERSNEQFF. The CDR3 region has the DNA TGTGCCAGCAGCTTGGGGTGGGAGCGTTCGAATGAGCAGTTCTTC.

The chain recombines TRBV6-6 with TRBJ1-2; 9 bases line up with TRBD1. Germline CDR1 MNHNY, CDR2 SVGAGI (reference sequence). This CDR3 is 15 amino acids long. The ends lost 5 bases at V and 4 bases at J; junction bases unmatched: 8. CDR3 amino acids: CASSRGTGSIYGYTF. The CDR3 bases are TGTGCCAGCAGTCGAGGGACAGGGAGCATCTATGGCTACACCTTC.

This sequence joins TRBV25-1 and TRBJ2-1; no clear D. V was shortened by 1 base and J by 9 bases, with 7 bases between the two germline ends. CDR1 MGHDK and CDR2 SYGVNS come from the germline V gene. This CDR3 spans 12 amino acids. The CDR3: CASSESVSEQFF. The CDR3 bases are TGTGCCAGCAGTGAATCGGTCTCTGAGCAGTTCTTC. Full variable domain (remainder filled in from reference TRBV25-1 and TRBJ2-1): EADIYQTPRYLVIGTGKKITLECSQTMGHDKMYWYQQDPGMELHLIHYSYGVNSTEKGDLSSESTVSRIRTEHFPLTLESARPSHTSQYLCASSESVSEQFFGPGTRLTVL.

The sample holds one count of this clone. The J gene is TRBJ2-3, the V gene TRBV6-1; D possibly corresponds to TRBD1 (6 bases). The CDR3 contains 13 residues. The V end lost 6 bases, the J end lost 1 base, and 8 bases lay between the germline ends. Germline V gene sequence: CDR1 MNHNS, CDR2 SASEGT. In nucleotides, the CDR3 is TGTGCCAGCAGAAGACAGGGCACAGATACGCAGTATTTT. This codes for CASRRQGTDTQYF.

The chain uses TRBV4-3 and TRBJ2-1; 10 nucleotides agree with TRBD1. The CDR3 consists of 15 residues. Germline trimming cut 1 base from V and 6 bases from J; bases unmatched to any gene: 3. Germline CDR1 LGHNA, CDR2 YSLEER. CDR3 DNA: TGCGCCAGCAGCCAAGGACAGGGGGCGGGCAATGAGCAGTTCTTC. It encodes CASSQGQGAGNEQFF.

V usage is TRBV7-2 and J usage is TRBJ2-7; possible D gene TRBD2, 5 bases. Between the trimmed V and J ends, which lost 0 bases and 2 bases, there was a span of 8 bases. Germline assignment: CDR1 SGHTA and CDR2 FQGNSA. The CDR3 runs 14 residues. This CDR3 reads CASSLAPGTYEQYF. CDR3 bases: TGTGCCAGCAGCTTAGCGCCGGGAACCTACGAGCAGTACTTC.

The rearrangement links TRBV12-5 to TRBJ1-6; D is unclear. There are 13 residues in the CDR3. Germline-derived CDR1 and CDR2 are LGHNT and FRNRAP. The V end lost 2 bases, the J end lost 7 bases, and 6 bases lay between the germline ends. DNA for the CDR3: TGTGCTAGTGGTTTGAATCAGAATTCACCCCTCCACTTT. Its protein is CASGLNQNSPLHF. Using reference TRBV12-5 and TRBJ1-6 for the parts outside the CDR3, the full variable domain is DARVTQTPRHKVTEMGQEVTMRCQPILGHNTVFWYRQTMMQGLELLAYFRNRAPLDDSGMPKDRFSAEMPDATLATLKIQPSEPRDSAVYFCASGLNQNSPLHFGNGTRLTVT.

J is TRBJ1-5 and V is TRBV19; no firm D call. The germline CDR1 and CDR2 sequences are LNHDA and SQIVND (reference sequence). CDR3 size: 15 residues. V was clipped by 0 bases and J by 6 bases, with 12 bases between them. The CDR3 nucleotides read TGTGCCAGTAGTATAGAGTCGGGGTTCAGTCAGCCCCAGCATTTT. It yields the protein CASSIESGFSQPQHF.

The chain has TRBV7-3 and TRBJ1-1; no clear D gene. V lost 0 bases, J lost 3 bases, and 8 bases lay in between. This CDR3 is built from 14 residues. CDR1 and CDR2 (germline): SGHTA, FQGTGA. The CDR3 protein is CASSLTPVDTEAFF. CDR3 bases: TGTGCCAGCAGCTTAACCCCCGTTGACACTGAAGCTTTCTTT.